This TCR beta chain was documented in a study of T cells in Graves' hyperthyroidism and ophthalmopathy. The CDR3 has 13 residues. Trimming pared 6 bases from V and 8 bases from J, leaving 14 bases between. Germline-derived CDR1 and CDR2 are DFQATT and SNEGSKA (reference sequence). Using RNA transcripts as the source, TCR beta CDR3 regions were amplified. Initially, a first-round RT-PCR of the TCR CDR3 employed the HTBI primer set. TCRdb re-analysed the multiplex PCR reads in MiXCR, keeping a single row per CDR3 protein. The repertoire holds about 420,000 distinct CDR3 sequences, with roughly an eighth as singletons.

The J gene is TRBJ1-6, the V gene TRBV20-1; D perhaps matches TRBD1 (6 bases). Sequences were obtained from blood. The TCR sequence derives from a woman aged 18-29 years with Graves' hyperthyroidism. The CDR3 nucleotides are TGCAGTGCCAACACGGGGGCCCATTCACCCCTCCACTTT. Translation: CSANTGAHSPLHF.